These 26 T cell receptor beta chains share one sample of origin, sequenced in a study of CD8 T cells in Susac syndrome. When the RNA was reverse transcribed, random hexamers were used with an input of roughly 0.5 to 1 ug. MiXCR was run by TCRdb on the immunoSEQ multiplex PCR reads, yielding one entry per CDR3 protein. Here the sample spans around 280,000 distinct CDR3 sequences, around 83% being singletons. Sequenced material: CD8+ T cells from PBMCs. These receptors came from a human donor with multiple sclerosis.

J is TRBJ2-7 and V is TRBV2; D not resolved. The CDR3 covers 13 residues. Trimming left V 7 bases short and J 2 bases short, with 12 bases between. Per germline, CDR1 SNHLY and CDR2 FYNNEI. CDR3 sequence: CASKAQVPYEQYF. CDR3 DNA sequence: TGTGCCAGCAAGGCCCAGGTTCCCTACGAGCAGTACTTC.

This chain connects TRBV7-9 to TRBJ2-1, with D perhaps given as TRBD1 or TRBD2 (6 bases each). From germline, CDR1 is SEHNR and CDR2 FQNEAQ (reference sequence). Trimming pared 5 bases from V and 11 bases from J, leaving 25 bases between. The CDR3 is made up of 16 amino acids. For the CDR3, the DNA is TGTGCCAGCAGCCGAGGCCCGGGTGCGGGGACAATGAAGCAGTTCTTC. Protein: CASSRGPGAGTMKQFF.

This chain joins TRBV4-1 and TRBJ2-6; D gene unclear. Trimming pared 3 bases from V and 11 bases from J, leaving 14 bases between. The CDR3 spans 14 residues. CDR1 is MGHRA, CDR2 YSYEKL, per germline. The chain's CDR3 is CASSQVDGVHVLTF. CDR3 nucleotides: TGCGCCAGCAGCCAGGTGGACGGAGTCCACGTCCTGACTTTC.

The chain links TRBV5-6 to TRBJ2-7, with TRBD1 as a possible D gene (5 bases). The CDR3 has 13 residues. The germline V gene has CDR1 SGHDT and CDR2 YYEEEE. V lost 0 bases and J 6 bases, leaving 10 bases between the germline ends. The CDR3 DNA sequence: TGTGCCAGCAGCTTGGGGGTCAGGGTCGAGCAGTACTTC. This translates into CASSLGVRVEQYF. The complete variable domain, with remaining parts taken from reference TRBV5-6 and TRBJ2-7, reads DAGVTQSPTHLIKTRGQQVTLRCSPKSGHDTVSWYQQALGQGPQFIFQYYEEEERQRGNFPDRFSGHQFPNYSSELNVNALLLGDSALYLCASSLGVRVEQYFGPGTRLTVT.

This clonotype was seen only once. This sequence joins TRBV9 and TRBJ1-6; 7 bases are shared with TRBD1. CDR1 is SGDLS, CDR2 YYNGEE, per germline. V lost 5 bases to trimming and J lost 0 bases; unmatched junction nucleotides: 5. The CDR3 runs to 16 residues. The DNA of the CDR3 is TGTGCCAGCAGTGCGGGACAGAGCTCCTATAATTCACCCCTCCACTTT. Its translation: CASSAGQSSYNSPLHF.

The chain uses TRBV30 and TRBJ2-1; D remains unclear. Germline CDR1 reads GTSNPN; CDR2 reads SVGIG (reference sequence). The CDR3 runs to 15 residues. Trimming took off 7 bases at V and 0 bases at J, with 16 bases between the two ends. The CDR3 reads CAYHPLRYSYNEQFF. The DNA for the CDR3 is TGTGCCTACCACCCCCTACGATACTCCTACAATGAGCAGTTCTTC.

The V call is TRBV7-9, the J call TRBJ2-2, with 8 bases identical to TRBD1. CDR1 is SEHNR, CDR2 FQNEAQ, per germline (reference sequence). Losses at the gene ends were 4 bases for V and 7 bases for J; bases not matched to a gene: 8. The CDR3 sequence is 15 residues long. The CDR3 sequence is CASSYPDREDGELFF. In DNA form, the CDR3 reads TGTGCCAGCAGCTACCCGGACAGGGAGGACGGGGAGCTGTTTTTT.

This rearrangement joins TRBV12-3 or TRBV12-4 to TRBJ1-2, with D possibly being TRBD1 (5 bases). This CDR3 spans 16 amino acids. Trimming stripped 6 bases from V and 1 base from J, with 18 bases between. The CDR3 here is CASRPLQEIINYGYTF. DNA of the CDR3: TGTGCCAGCAGGCCTCTACAGGAAATTATTAACTATGGCTACACCTTC.

In DNA, the CDR3 is TGTGCCAGCGGAATCAGGGGGCCGGGGGAGCTGTTTTTT. Protein: CASGIRGPGELFF. The chain is built from TRBV28 and TRBJ2-2; 8 bases match TRBD1. The V segment lost 8 bases and the J segment 8 bases; nucleotides outside the gene matches: 7. CDR1 and CDR2 (germline): MDHEN, SYDVKM. This CDR3 is built from 13 residues.

Only one count was recorded for this clonotype. The V gene is TRBV28, the J gene TRBJ1-4; D gene ambiguous. V was shortened by 3 bases and J by 6 bases, with 5 bases between the two germline ends. CDR1 MDHEN and CDR2 SYDVKM come from the germline V gene. This CDR3 has 12 residues. The chain's CDR3 is CASSFVDEKLFF. The CDR3 nucleotides are TGTGCCAGCAGTTTCGTCGATGAAAAACTGTTTTTT.

This clonotype was picked up one time. J is TRBJ2-7 and V is TRBV11-2; tentatively, D is TRBD2 (6 bases). Germline V CDR1 and CDR2: SGHAT, FQNNGV. Trimming left V 0 bases short and J 6 bases short, with 21 bases between. This CDR3 contains 17 residues. The CDR3 here is CASSLEGSGGAVAEQYF. DNA of the CDR3: TGTGCCAGCAGCTTAGAGGGTTCGGGCGGGGCTGTCGCCGAGCAGTACTTC.

This chain joins TRBV9 and TRBJ1-2; no reliable D call. CDR3 length: 12 amino acids. With 0 bases removed from V and 6 bases from J, the gap between germline ends came to 6 bases. Per the germline V gene, CDR1 is SGDLS and CDR2 is YYNGEE. In nucleotides, the CDR3 is TGTGCCAGCAGCGTAGTAACAGATGGCTACACCTTC. Amino acids: CASSVVTDGYTF.

The genes are TRBV28 and TRBJ1-5, with D possibly TRBD1 on 5 matching bases. Germline-derived CDR1 and CDR2 are MDHEN and SYDVKM. CDR3 length equals 15 residues. V shed 7 bases and J shed 3 bases, with 16 bases lying between them. CDR3 region: CASKVRRGLNQPQHF. The CDR3 DNA reads as TGTGCCAGCAAGGTTAGACGGGGCCTCAATCAGCCCCAGCATTTT.

The CDR3 coding sequence is TGTGCCAGCAGCGCTTCGGACAGGATTGGTAATGGCTACACCTTC. As protein: CASSASDRIGNGYTF. The V and J genes are TRBV9 and TRBJ1-2; 7 bases match TRBD1. The CDR3 loop spans 15 amino acids. V trimming: 3 bases; J trimming: 6 bases; junction bases outside the gene matches: 11. The germline gives CDR1 SGDLS, CDR2 YYNGEE.

The table lists this clonotype with a count of one. The V call is TRBV7-9, the J call TRBJ2-2, with TRBD2 matching 7 bases. Germline lookup yields CDR1 SEHNR and CDR2 FQNEAQ (reference sequence). The CDR3 extends over 15 amino acids. The V segment lost 5 bases and the J segment 8 bases; nucleotides outside the gene matches: 11. The CDR3 protein is CASSPRDYRRGELFF. The DNA of the CDR3 is TGTGCCAGCAGCCCCAGGGACTACCGAAGAGGGGAGCTGTTTTTT.

The genes are TRBV2 and TRBJ1-1, with D unclear. V lost 10 bases, J lost 4 bases, and 10 bases lay in between. From germline, CDR1 is SNHLY and CDR2 FYNNEI. CDR3 length equals 11 residues. The CDR3 nucleotides read TGTGCCACCCGTTGGAGCACTGAAGCTTTCTTT. Its translation is CATRWSTEAFF.

This chain joins TRBV4-1 and TRBJ1-1; no firm D call. The CDR3 spans 17 residues. V dropped 1 base and J dropped 6 bases, with 21 bases sitting between them. Germline CDR1 is MGHRA and CDR2 is YSYEKL. The CDR3 here is CASSQASLRLKDAEAFF. The DNA for the CDR3 is TGCGCCAGCAGCCAAGCCAGCCTGAGGCTCAAGGACGCTGAAGCTTTCTTT.

In regard to this clonotype: One junction end disagrees with the germline gene, perhaps due to a read error. The chain combines TRBV6-5 with TRBJ2-1, with D tentatively TRBD1 or TRBD2 (5 bases each). This CDR3 contains 15 residues. Germline lookup yields CDR1 MNHEY and CDR2 SVGAGI. The CDR3 spells CASSDSGTHTNEQFF. In DNA, the CDR3 is TGTGCCAGCAGTGACTCCGGGACCCATACCAATGAGCAGTTCTTC.

The chain recombines TRBV28 with TRBJ1-1; D ambiguous. V lost 6 bases, J lost 5 bases, and 7 bases lay in between. Germline CDR1 is MDHEN and CDR2 is SYDVKM. The CDR3 is 11 residues long. The CDR3 nucleotides are TGTGCCAGCAGCGTTGAGACTGAAGCTTTCTTT. Translated, it gives CASSVETEAFF.

The gene calls are TRBV4-1 and TRBJ1-3; TRBD1 agrees at 7 bases. CDR1 is MGHRA and CDR2 is YSYEKL in the germline V gene. The CDR3 is 16 amino acids. Losses at the gene ends were 3 bases for V and 8 bases for J; bases not matched to a gene: 13. The CDR3 coding sequence is TGCGCCAGCAGCCAGACGGGACAGCCGTTCGCTGACACCATATATTTT. It codes for CASSQTGQPFADTIYF.

The chain is built from TRBV7-8 and TRBJ2-1; 7 nucleotides agree with TRBD2. This CDR3 spans 17 amino acids. Germline V gene sequence: CDR1 SGHVS, CDR2 FQNEAQ. With V trimmed by 1 base and J by 5 bases, 11 bases remained unmatched. Written as DNA, the CDR3 is TGTGCCAGCAGCTTAGGGGCTAGCGGACGCCTGAACAATGAGCAGTTCTTC. It is translated as CASSLGASGRLNNEQFF.

The chain has TRBV7-9 and TRBJ1-2; D gene ambiguous. The CDR3 runs 14 residues. Germline assignment: CDR1 SEHNR and CDR2 FQNEAQ (reference sequence). V gave up 1 base and J gave up 3 bases, with 9 bases separating them. This CDR3 is CASSLGTAYYGYTF. The CDR3 nucleotides read TGTGCCAGCAGCTTAGGTACAGCCTACTATGGCTACACCTTC.

This chain joins TRBV7-3 and TRBJ1-2, with no clear D. The V end lost 1 base, the J end lost 6 bases, and 15 bases lay between the germline ends. The germline V gene has CDR1 SGHTA and CDR2 FQGTGA. The CDR3 runs 15 residues. The CDR3 spells CASSLRQSADNGYTF. The CDR3 coding sequence is TGTGCCAGCAGCTTAAGGCAGAGCGCAGACAATGGCTACACCTTC.

This chain uses TRBV6-1 with TRBJ2-5; 7 bases match TRBD1. Germline V lookup: CDR1 MNHNS, CDR2 SASEGT. The CDR3 consists of 14 residues. V gave up 6 bases and J gave up 4 bases; unmatched junction bases: 8. The DNA of the CDR3 is TGTGCCAGCAGGCCGGGACAGAATCCAGAGACCCAGTACTTC. This encodes CASRPGQNPETQYF.

This clonotype was seen more than once but under ten times. The chain carries TRBV7-9 and TRBJ2-7, with TRBD2 identical over 9 bases. J gave up 1 base and V 4 bases, and 2 bases lay outside the gene matches. CDR3 size: 14 residues. Germline CDR1 SEHNR, CDR2 FQNEAQ (reference sequence). The CDR3 bases are TGTGCCAGCAGCTCAGCGGGAGGTTCCTACGAGCAGTACTTC. This sequence encodes CASSSAGGSYEQYF.

This clonotype was picked up one time. V is TRBV7-9 and J is TRBJ1-5; D may be TRBD1 (5 bases). The CDR3 loop spans 13 amino acids. CDR1 and CDR2 (germline): SEHNR, FQNEAQ (reference sequence). V gave up 5 bases and J gave up 7 bases, with 12 bases separating them. The chain's CDR3 is CASSETAGQPQHF. The CDR3, as DNA: TGTGCCAGCAGCGAAACAGCAGGGCAGCCCCAGCATTTT.